This TCR beta chain was documented in a study of shared clonotypes between healthy human individuals. Naive CD8 isolation took CD45RO-negative cells positively selected for CCR7 and excluded terminally differentiated effector memory CD45RA+ cells. The CDR3 sequence is 15 residues long. Germline V gene lookup returns CDR1 GTSNPN and CDR2 SVGIG (reference sequence). V lost 2 bases and J 0 bases, leaving 11 bases between the germline ends. Using immunoSEQ multiplex PCR, the repertoire was profiled, and TCRdb retains in-frame clones only, with some absent. The table has nearly 2 million clones, about 95% seen once.

Sequencing was performed on naive CD8+ T cells sorted from blood. The sequence was collected from a man aged 18-30 years in good health. This sequence joins TRBV30 and TRBJ1-3; a weak D match, TRBD1 (6 bases). The DNA for the CDR3 is TGTGCCTGGAGTATCGGACAGAGCTCTGGAAACACCATATATTTT. It codes for CAWSIGQSSGNTIYF. The variable domain in full, with the rest retrieved from reference TRBV30 and TRBJ1-3, is SQTIHQWPATLVQPVGSPLSLECTVEGTSNPNLYWYRQAAGRGLQLLFYSVGIGQISSEVPQNLSASRPQDRQFILSSKKLLLSDSGFYLCAWSIGQSSGNTIYFGEGSWLTVV.